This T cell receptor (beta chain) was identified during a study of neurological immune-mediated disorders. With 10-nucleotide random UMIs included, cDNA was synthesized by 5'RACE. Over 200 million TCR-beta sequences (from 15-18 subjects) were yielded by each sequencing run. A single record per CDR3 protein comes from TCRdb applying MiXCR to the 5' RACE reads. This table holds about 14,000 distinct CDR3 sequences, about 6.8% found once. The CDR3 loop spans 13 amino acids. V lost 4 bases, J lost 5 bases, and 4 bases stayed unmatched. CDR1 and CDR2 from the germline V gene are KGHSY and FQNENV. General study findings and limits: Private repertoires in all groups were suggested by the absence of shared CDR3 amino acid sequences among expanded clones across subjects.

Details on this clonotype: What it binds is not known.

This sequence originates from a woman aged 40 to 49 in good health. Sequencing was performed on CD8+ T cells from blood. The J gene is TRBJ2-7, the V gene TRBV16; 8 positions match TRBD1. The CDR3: CASSPDREDEQYF. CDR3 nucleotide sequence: TGTGCCAGCAGCCCGGACAGGGAGGACGAGCAGTACTTC.